This passage covers 15 T cell receptor beta chains from one sample sequenced in a study of T cells in Graves' hyperthyroidism and ophthalmopathy. Using RNA transcripts as the source, TCR beta CDR3 regions were amplified. Initially, a first-round RT-PCR of the TCR CDR3 employed the HTBI primer set. MiXCR was run by TCRdb on the multiplex PCR reads, yielding one entry per CDR3 protein. The sample lists 300,000 to 350,000 distinct CDR3 sequences; 15% to 20% were seen once. The sequencing input was blood. Receptors originate from a woman in her forties or fifties with Graves' hyperthyroidism.

This clonotype was recorded at least ten times. This rearrangement joins TRBV30 to TRBJ1-1; TRBD1 is a possible D gene (6 bases). The CDR3 totals 13 residues. The V gene's germline CDR1 is GTSNPN and CDR2 SVGIG (reference sequence). Trimming pared 4 bases from V and 4 bases from J, leaving 13 bases between. The CDR3 protein is CAWTLGQTTEAFF. Written as DNA, the CDR3 is TGTGCCTGGACCCTTGGACAGACCACTGAAGCTTTCTTT.

This clonotype was recorded at least ten times. This chain uses TRBV11-2 with TRBJ1-3; D gene uncertain. CDR3 length: 12 residues. The ends were cut back, 1 base at V and 4 bases at J, with 2 bases in the middle. Germline loops: CDR1 SGHAT, CDR2 FQNNGV. CDR3 loop: CASSLAGNTIYF. The CDR3 nucleotides read TGTGCCAGCAGCTTAGCCGGAAACACCATATATTTT.

This chain uses TRBV3-1 with TRBJ2-7; tentatively, D is TRBD2 (5 bases). The V and J ends lost 3 bases and 5 bases respectively, with 11 bases between them. CDR3 size: 13 residues. The germline gives CDR1 LGHDT, CDR2 YNNKEL (reference sequence). CDR3 loop: CASSHLDGDEQYF. In DNA, the CDR3 is TGTGCCAGCAGCCATCTGGACGGGGACGAGCAGTACTTC.

The rearrangement joins TRBV19 to TRBJ1-6, with no clear D. The germline CDR1 and CDR2 sequences are LNHDA and SQIVND (reference sequence). The V gene lost 1 base and the J gene lost 8 bases, with 12 bases spanning the gap. The CDR3 covers 15 residues. CDR3 sequence (DNA): TGTGCCAGTAGTATAGGAGGAGGGTTGGATTCACCCCTCCACTTT. It encodes CASSIGGGLDSPLHF.

The rearrangement links TRBV18 to TRBJ2-6; D is unresolved. Germline CDR1 is KGHSH and CDR2 is LQKENI. V lost 0 bases and J 0 bases, leaving 6 bases between the germline ends. This CDR3 has 16 amino acids. The CDR3 is CASSPPGGSGANVLTF. CDR3 DNA: TGTGCCAGCTCACCACCGGGTGGCTCTGGGGCCAACGTCCTGACTTTC.

V gene TRBV5-5 combines with J gene TRBJ2-3; D unclear. The CDR3 runs to 13 residues. Germline CDR1 SGHKS, CDR2 YYEKEE (reference sequence). Trimming took 1 base from V and 4 from J, leaving 7 bases between them. CDR3 amino acids: CASSLWGADTQYF. The CDR3, as DNA: TGTGCCAGCAGCTTGTGGGGTGCAGATACGCAGTATTTT.

This clonotype was found many times. The chain employs TRBV11-2 and TRBJ2-7, with 10 bases that match TRBD2. With V trimmed by 5 bases and J by 6 bases, 13 bases remained unmatched. The CDR3 is made up of 16 amino acids. From germline, CDR1 is SGHAT and CDR2 FQNNGV. The CDR3 loop is CASSAISGGKAGEQYF. For the CDR3, the DNA is TGTGCCAGCAGCGCGATTAGCGGGGGGAAGGCGGGCGAGCAGTACTTC.

This clonotype was observed at least ten times. The rearrangement links TRBV6-1 to TRBJ1-6, with 9 bases fitting TRBD1. Germline values: CDR1 MNHNS, CDR2 SASEGT. CDR3 length equals 15 residues. The ends lost 4 bases at V and 5 bases at J; junction bases unmatched: 3. This CDR3 is CASSGTGANNSPLHF. CDR3 in DNA: TGTGCCAGCAGTGGGACAGGGGCAAATAATTCACCCCTCCACTTT.

J is TRBJ2-7 and V is TRBV5-6; D is uncertain. This CDR3 spans 13 amino acids. Trimming took 0 bases from V and 2 from J, leaving 6 bases between them. Germline V gene lookup returns CDR1 SGHDT and CDR2 YYEEEE. The CDR3 reads CASSLGAAYEQYF. For the CDR3, the DNA is TGTGCCAGCAGCTTGGGTGCAGCCTACGAGCAGTACTTC.

Note on this clonotype: The missing conserved phenylalanine or tryptophan at the end of this CDR3 makes a read error likely. The genes are TRBV10-2 and TRBJ2-1; 9 bases align to TRBD2. CDR3 size: 15 residues. Germline V CDR1 and CDR2: WSHSY, SAAADI. The V and J ends lost 4 bases and 1 base, in that order; junction bases with no gene match: 2. The CDR3: CASSVAGASYNEQFL. Written as DNA, the CDR3 is TGCGCCAGCAGTGTAGCGGGGGCTTCCTACAATGAGCAGTTCCTC.

The rearrangement joins TRBV7-9 to TRBJ2-1, with 10 bases fitting TRBD1. This CDR3 has 15 amino acids. The junction had 2 bases not matched to a gene; V was cut back by 5 bases and J by 1 base. Germline lookup yields CDR1 SEHNR and CDR2 FQNEAQ (reference sequence). The CDR3 nucleotides read TGTGCCAGCAGCGGACAGGGGGAGTCCTACAATGAGCAGTTCTTC. Its protein is CASSGQGESYNEQFF. The full variable domain, rest sourced from reference TRBV7-9 and TRBJ2-1, is DTGVSQNPRHKITKRGQNVTFRCDPISEHNRLYWYRQTLGQGPEFLTYFQNEAQLEKSRLLSDRFSAERPKGSFSTLEIQRTEQGDSAMYLCASSGQGESYNEQFFGPGTRLTVL.

The genes are TRBV13 and TRBJ2-1; TRBD2 matches at 14 bases. Looked up from germline, CDR1 is PRHDT and CDR2 is FYEKMQ (reference sequence). This CDR3 is built from 18 residues. After removal of 5 bases from V and 2 bases from J, the junction contained 8 bases not matched to a gene. For the CDR3, the DNA is TGTGCCAGCAGCACGCAGGGGACTAGCGGGAGCACCTACAATGAGCAGTTCTTC. It codes for CASSTQGTSGSTYNEQFF.

The chain uses TRBV7-3 and TRBJ2-1; 8 bases are shared with TRBD2. The CDR3 is made up of 15 amino acids. Germline loops: CDR1 SGHTA, CDR2 FQGTGA. V shed 3 bases and J 4 bases; nucleotides not matched to a gene: 5. The CDR3 DNA reads TGTGCCAGCAGCTTCGGTTCTAGCGGGTACAATGAGCAGTTCTTC. Amino acids: CASSFGSSGYNEQFF.

This clonotype was detected many times. The chain links TRBV18 to TRBJ1-5; D possibly corresponds to TRBD1 (6 bases). The CDR3 loop spans 13 amino acids. The V gene lost 5 bases and the J gene lost 7 bases, with 12 bases spanning the gap. Germline CDR1 KGHSH, CDR2 LQKENI. This chain's CDR3 is CASSRGGVQPQHF. CDR3 in DNA: TGTGCCAGCTCAAGGGGGGGCGTCCAGCCCCAGCATTTT.

The chain employs TRBV20-1 and TRBJ2-7; D may match TRBD1 or TRBD2 (5 bases each). Germline lookup yields CDR1 DFQATT and CDR2 SNEGSKA (reference sequence). V lost 3 bases and J 3 bases, leaving 15 bases between the germline ends. The CDR3 has 14 amino acids. The CDR3 nucleotides read TGCAGTGCTAGGGGAAACGGGGCTGGCTACGAGCAGTACTTC. Translation: CSARGNGAGYEQYF.